What follows describes a single T cell receptor (beta chain). This receptor's antigen is unknown. Base qualities are not provided; no much larger clone lies one nucleotide away. The CDR3 covers 11 residues, taking in both the cysteine and the phenylalanine. The entry retains the CDR3 DNA only, 33 bases that are in frame from base 1. For CDR1 and CDR2, the germline V gene lists WSHSY and SAAADI. V was cut back by 8 bases and J by 8 bases, leaving a gap of 12 bases between them. For sequencing, an Illumina NovaSeq 6000 was employed. TCRalpha and TCRbeta cDNA libraries were constructed by 5'RACE with constant-segment primers, with sample barcodes and unique molecular identifiers being introduced. RNA was extracted from every sample with Trizol reagent. Amplification of the libraries took two PCR steps, and the second step added a second sample barcode plus Illumina TruSeq adapters. Libraries were sequenced on an Illumina NovaSeq with 2 x 150 bp paired-end reads. In the authors' own workflow: The reads were demultiplexed and collapsed into UMI-guided consensus sequences using migec v1.2.7. With mixcr v2.1.11, UMI consensuses were aligned to TRA and TRB V and J templates and assembled into clonotypes. A clonotype was counted as expanded or contracted only if both edgeR and NoisET called the change significant, with noise models trained on biological replicates. For edgeR calls, the thresholds were a false discovery rate-adjusted p below 0.01 and a log2 fold-change of 1. As an exploratory analysis of dynamics, max-normalized trajectories of the 1000 most abundant clonotypes were examined with PCA combined with hierarchical clustering. Separately sequenced CD4+ and CD8+ repertoires were used to assign the CD4 or CD8 phenotype of responding clones. TCRdb trimmed the raw reads at Q25, called clones with MiXCR and kept productive beta chains. Records with the same CDR3 protein are collapsed into one entry carrying the most frequent genes and DNA. The V and J calls here are based on TCRdb, not the publication. In all, the sample holds some 450,000 distinct CDR3 sequences, and under 20% of those were seen once. The ten largest clones add up to 20% to 25% of the sample.

The data were taken from a study of T-cell memory formation after mild COVID-19 (dated by TCRdb to about 2021). Notes on the research overall: Most TCR sequence clusters were specific to one of the two donors. Two young, previously healthy adult volunteers made up the cohort, one male and one female. In a couple of donors, T-cell clones that expanded and contracted after mild COVID-19 were tracked by sequencing TCRalpha and TCRbeta repertoires over time. Study-wide conclusions, independent of this receptor: Contracting CD4+ clones appeared mostly in the CM and EM memory subsets, whereas CD8+ clones were enriched in EMRA. SARS-CoV-2 specificity of the second-wave clones peaking on day 37 was not confirmed. Balanced CD4/CD8 phenotypes were observed for clones contracting from day 15 to 85, whereas a bias towards CD4+ was observed for a second wave of clones expanding from day 15 to 37. The study included only a couple of mild cases, and larger cohorts that include severe cases with pre-infection samples were judged to be necessary. Some responding clones were found in pre-infection memory, which suggests that pre-existing cross-reactive memory T cells took part in the SARS-CoV-2 response.

PBMCs were isolated by Ficoll-Paque density gradient centrifugation. The chain is encoded by TRBV10-2 joined to TRBJ1-2; a tentative D call is TRBD1 (5 bases match). The receptor was isolated from a man between 18 and 29 years old who had mild COVID-19 (a few samples of this study predate the infection). The sample titles of this study are shuffled in the database, so cell type and time point are left out; the donor was told from shared clones. Sequenced: PBMCs or a T cell subset sorted from them (not recorded which). The CDR3 in this case is CASQGGGGYTF. The base sequence is TGCGCCAGCCAGGGCGGCGGGGGCTACACCTTC.